This T cell receptor beta chain is from a study of cytomegalovirus exposure and HLA in healthy donors. This CDR3 has 16 residues. CDR1 is MNHNS, CDR2 SASEGT, per germline. Trimming removed 3 bases at V and 3 bases at J, with 15 bases between. The PCR made use of 60 Vbeta and 13 Jbeta primers. Authors' analysis steps: Roughly 12 million of tens of millions of unique TCR beta chains were shared, per a later count. Using immunoSEQ multiplex PCR, the repertoire was profiled, and TCRdb retains in-frame clones only, with some absent. V and J calls and clone size come straight from that table; D and trimming were deduced from the DNA. The table lists 150,000 to 200,000 clones, around 68% of them singletons. Study-level findings and limits: On later analysis, the bulk of CMV-associated TCR beta chains appeared to be HLA-restricted.

Points on this clone: What it recognizes is unknown.

The receptor's source is a young man in good health and CMV-seropositive. The gene calls are TRBV6-1 and TRBJ1-5; D unresolved. Sequenced input: PBMCs. The chain's CDR3 is CASSDPRNRHNQPQHF. The CDR3, as DNA: TGTGCCAGCAGTGATCCAAGAAACAGACACAATCAGCCCCAGCATTTT.